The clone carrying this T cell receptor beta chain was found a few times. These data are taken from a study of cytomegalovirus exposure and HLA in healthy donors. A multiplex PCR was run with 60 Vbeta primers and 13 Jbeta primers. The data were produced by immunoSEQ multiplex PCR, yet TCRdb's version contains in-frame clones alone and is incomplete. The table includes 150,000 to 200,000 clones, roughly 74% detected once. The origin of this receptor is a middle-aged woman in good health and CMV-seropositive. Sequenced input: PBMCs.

The DNA for the CDR3 is TGCAGCGTTACGGTAGGCGGTGAAGCTTTCTTT. This encodes CSVTVGGEAFF. J is TRBJ1-1 and V is TRBV29-1; D not resolved. The V gene's germline CDR1 is SQVTM and CDR2 ANQGSEA. Trimming removed 5 bases from V and 7 bases from J, with 11 bases in between. The CDR3 is made up of 11 amino acids.